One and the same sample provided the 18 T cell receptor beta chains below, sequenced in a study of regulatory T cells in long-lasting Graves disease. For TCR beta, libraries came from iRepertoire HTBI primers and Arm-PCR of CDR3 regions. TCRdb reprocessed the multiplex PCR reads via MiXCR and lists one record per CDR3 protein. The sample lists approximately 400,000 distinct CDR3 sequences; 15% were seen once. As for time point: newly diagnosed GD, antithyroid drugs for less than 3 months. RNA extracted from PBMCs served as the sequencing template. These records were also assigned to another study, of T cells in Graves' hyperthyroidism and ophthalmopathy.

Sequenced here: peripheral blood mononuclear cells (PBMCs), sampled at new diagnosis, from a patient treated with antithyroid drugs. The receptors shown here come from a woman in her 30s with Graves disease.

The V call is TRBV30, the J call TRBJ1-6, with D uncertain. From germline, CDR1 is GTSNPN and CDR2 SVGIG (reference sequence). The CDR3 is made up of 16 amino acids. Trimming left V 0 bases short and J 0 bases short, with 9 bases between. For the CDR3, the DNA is TGTGCCTGGAGTGTATTGGGCGGCTCCTATAATTCACCCCTCCACTTT. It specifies CAWSVLGGSYNSPLHF.

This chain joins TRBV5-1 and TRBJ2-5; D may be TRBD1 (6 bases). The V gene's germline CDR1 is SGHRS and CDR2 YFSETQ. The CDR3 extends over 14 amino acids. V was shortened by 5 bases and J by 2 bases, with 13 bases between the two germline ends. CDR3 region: CASRRDTPQETQYF. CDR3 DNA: TGCGCCAGCAGACGGGACACCCCTCAAGAGACCCAGTACTTC.

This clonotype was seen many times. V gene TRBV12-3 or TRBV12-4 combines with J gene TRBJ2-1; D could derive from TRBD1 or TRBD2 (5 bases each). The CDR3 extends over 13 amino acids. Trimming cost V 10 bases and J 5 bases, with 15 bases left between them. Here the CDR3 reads CAIGYGDDNEQFF. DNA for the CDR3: TGTGCCATCGGGTATGGGGACGACAATGAGCAGTTCTTC.

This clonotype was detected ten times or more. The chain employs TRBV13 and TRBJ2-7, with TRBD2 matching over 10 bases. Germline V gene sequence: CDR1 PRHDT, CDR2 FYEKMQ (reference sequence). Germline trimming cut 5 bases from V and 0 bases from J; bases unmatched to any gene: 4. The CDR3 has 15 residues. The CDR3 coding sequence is TGTGCCAGCAGCGTACGACTAGCGGGCTCCTACGAGCAGTACTTC. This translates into CASSVRLAGSYEQYF.

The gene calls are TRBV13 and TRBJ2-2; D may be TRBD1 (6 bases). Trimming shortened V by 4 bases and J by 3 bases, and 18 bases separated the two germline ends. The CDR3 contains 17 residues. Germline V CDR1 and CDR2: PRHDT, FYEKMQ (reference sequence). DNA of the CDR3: TGTGCCAGCAGCTGGCCCACAGGGTATAGTGACACCGGGGAGCTGTTTTTT. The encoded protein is CASSWPTGYSDTGELFF.

CDR3 sequence: CASSRDGTSGSLDTQYF. DNA of the CDR3: TGCGCCAGCAGCCGGGATGGGACTAGCGGGAGTCTGGATACGCAGTATTTT. The J gene is TRBJ2-3, the V gene TRBV5-1; TRBD2 agrees at 14 bases. The CDR3 spans 17 residues. Germline CDR1 reads SGHRS; CDR2 reads YFSETQ. The ends lost 4 bases at V and 6 bases at J; junction bases unmatched: 10.

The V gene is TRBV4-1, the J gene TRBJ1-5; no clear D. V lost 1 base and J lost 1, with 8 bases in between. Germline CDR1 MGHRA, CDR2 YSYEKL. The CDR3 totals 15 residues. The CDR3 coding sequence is TGCGCCAGCAGCCAAGGAAGTAGGAGCAATCAGCCCCAGCATTTT. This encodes CASSQGSRSNQPQHF.

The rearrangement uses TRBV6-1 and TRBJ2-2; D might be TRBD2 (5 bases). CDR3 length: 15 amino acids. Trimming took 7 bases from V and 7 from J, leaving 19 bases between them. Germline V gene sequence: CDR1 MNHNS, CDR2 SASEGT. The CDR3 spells CASTTEGAGDGELFF. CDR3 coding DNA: TGTGCCAGCACCACCGAGGGTGCTGGGGACGGGGAGCTGTTTTTT.

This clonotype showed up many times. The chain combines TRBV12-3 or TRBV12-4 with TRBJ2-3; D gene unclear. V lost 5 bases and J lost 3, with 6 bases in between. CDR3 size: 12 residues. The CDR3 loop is CASSGPTDTQYF. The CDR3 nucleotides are TGTGCCAGCAGTGGCCCTACAGATACGCAGTATTTT.

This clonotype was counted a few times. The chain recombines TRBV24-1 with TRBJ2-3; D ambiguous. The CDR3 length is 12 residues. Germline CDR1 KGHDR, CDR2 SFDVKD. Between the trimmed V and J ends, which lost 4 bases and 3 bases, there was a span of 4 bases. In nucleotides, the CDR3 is TGTGCCACCAGTGACGTAACAGATACGCAGTATTTT. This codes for CATSDVTDTQYF.

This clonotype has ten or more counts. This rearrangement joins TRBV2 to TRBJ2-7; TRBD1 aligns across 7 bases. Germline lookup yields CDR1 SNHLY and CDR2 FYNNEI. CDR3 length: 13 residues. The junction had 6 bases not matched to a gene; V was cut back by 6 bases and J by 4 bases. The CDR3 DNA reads TGTGCCAGCAGGAGAGTGGGACAGTACGAGCAGTACTTC. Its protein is CASRRVGQYEQYF.

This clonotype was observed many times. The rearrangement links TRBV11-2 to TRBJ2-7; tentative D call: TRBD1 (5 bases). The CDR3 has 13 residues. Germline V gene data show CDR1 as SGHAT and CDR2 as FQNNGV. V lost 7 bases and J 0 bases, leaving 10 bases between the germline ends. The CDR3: CASIGHNSYEQYF. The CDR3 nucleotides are TGTGCCAGCATCGGACATAACTCCTACGAGCAGTACTTC.

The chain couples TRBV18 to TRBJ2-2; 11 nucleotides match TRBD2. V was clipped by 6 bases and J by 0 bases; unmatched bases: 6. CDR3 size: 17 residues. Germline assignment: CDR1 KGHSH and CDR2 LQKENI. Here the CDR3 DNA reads TGTGCCAGCTCCCTTCAGGGACTAGCGGCGAACACCGGGGAGCTGTTTTTT. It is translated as CASSLQGLAANTGELFF. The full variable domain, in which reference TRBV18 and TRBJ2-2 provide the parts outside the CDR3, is NAGVMQNPRHLVRRRGQEARLRCSPMKGHSHVYWYRQLPEEGLKFMVYLQKENIIDESGMPKERFSAEFPKEGPSILRIQQVVRGDSAAYFCASSLQGLAANTGELFFGEGSRLTVL.

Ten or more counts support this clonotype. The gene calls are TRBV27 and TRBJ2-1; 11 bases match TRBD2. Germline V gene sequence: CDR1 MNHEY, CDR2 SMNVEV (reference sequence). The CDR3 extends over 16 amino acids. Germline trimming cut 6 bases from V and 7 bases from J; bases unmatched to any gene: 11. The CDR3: CASSLLSGRALNEQFF. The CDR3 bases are TGTGCCAGCAGCCTGCTTAGCGGGAGGGCCCTGAATGAGCAGTTCTTC.

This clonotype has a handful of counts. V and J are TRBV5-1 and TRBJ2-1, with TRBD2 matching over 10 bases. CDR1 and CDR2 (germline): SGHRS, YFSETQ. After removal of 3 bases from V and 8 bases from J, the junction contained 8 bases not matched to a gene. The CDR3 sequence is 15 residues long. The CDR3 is CASSSSSGSMDEQFF. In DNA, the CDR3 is TGCGCCAGCAGCTCCTCTAGCGGGAGTATGGATGAGCAGTTCTTC.

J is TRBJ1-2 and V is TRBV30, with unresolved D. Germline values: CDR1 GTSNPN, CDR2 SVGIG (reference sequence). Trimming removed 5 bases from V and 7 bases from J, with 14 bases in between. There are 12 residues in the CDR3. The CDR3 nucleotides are TGTGCCTGGGCCGGGCCAGTCAGTGGCTACACCTTC. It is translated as CAWAGPVSGYTF.

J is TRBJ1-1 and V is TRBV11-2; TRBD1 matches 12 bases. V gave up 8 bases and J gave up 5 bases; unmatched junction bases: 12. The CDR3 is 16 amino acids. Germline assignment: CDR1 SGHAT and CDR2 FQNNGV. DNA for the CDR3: TGTGCCAGCGGCTCACGGGACAGGGGGCCAAGAACTGAAGCTTTCTTT. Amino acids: CASGSRDRGPRTEAFF.

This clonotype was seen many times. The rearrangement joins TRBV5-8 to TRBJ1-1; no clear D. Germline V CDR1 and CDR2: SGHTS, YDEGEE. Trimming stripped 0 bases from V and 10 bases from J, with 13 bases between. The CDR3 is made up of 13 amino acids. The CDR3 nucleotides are TGTGCCAGCAGCTTGGAGACGGCGTCTCGAGCTTTCTTT. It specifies CASSLETASRAFF.